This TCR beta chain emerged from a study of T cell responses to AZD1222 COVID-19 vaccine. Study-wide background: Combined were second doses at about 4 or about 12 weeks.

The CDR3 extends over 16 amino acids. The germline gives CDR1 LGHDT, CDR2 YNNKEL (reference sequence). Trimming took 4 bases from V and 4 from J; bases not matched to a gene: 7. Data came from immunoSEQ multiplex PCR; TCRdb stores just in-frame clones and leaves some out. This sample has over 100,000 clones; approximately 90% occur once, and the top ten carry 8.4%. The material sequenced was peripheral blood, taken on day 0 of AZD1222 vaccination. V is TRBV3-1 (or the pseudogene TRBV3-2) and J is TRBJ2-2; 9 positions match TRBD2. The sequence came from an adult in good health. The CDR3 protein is CASSPSLAGRTGELFF. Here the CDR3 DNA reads TGTGCCAGCAGCCCCTCCCTAGCGGGGCGCACCGGGGAGCTGTTTTTT.